A single sample gave rise to the 11 T cell receptor beta chains below, sequenced in a study of cytomegalovirus exposure and HLA in healthy donors. The PCR employed 60 Vbeta primers together with 13 Jbeta primers. The data were produced by immunoSEQ multiplex PCR, yet TCRdb's version contains in-frame clones alone and is incomplete. The sample includes over 200,000 clones, over 75% of them seen just once. What was sequenced was PBMCs. These receptors were collected from a human donor in good health.

This rearrangement joins TRBV28 to TRBJ1-5, with D maybe TRBD1 (5 bases). CDR1 is MDHEN, CDR2 SYDVKM, per germline. The V end lost 7 bases, the J end lost 0 bases, and 10 bases lay between the germline ends. This CDR3 contains 14 residues. In DNA, the CDR3 is TGTGCCAGCACCAGGGCACTTAGCAATCAGCCCCAGCATTTT. It yields the protein CASTRALSNQPQHF.

The V gene is TRBV7-9, the J gene TRBJ2-7; 7 bases map to TRBD2. V trimming: 4 bases; J trimming: 4 bases; junction bases outside the gene matches: 7. From germline, CDR1 is SEHNR and CDR2 FQNEAQ (reference sequence). This CDR3 is 14 amino acids long. CDR3 protein: CASSSGGSGYEQYF. The CDR3 nucleotides read TGTGCCAGCAGCTCGGGTGGTAGCGGGTACGAGCAGTACTTC. Full variable domain (missing parts from reference TRBV7-9 and TRBJ2-7): DTGVSQNPRHKITKRGQNVTFRCDPISEHNRLYWYRQTLGQGPEFLTYFQNEAQLEKSRLLSDRFSAERPKGSFSTLEIQRTEQGDSAMYLCASSSGGSGYEQYFGPGTRLTVT.

This chain connects TRBV30 to TRBJ2-1, with 8 bases matching TRBD2. CDR3 length equals 15 residues. Trimming removed 2 bases from V and 0 bases from J; junction bases left unmatched: 3. Germline V CDR1 and CDR2: GTSNPN, SVGIG (reference sequence). DNA of the CDR3: TGTGCCTGGAGTTTCAGCGGGGGCTCCTACAATGAGCAGTTCTTC. It translates to CAWSFSGGSYNEQFF.

This chain links TRBV19 with TRBJ1-1, with D possibly being TRBD1 (6 bases). Germline V gene data show CDR1 as LNHDA and CDR2 as SQIVND (reference sequence). The CDR3 loop spans 14 amino acids. Trimming left V 6 bases short and J 4 bases short, with 15 bases between. Written as DNA, the CDR3 is TGTGCCAGTAGCCAACAGGGTAAAGGCACTGAAGCTTTCTTT. It yields the protein CASSQQGKGTEAFF.

This chain uses TRBV9 with TRBJ2-1; TRBD2 matches 16 bases. The CDR3 runs 18 residues. V dropped 2 bases and J dropped 6; count of bases not matched to a gene: 8. Germline V gene sequence: CDR1 SGDLS, CDR2 YYNGEE. CDR3 sequence (DNA): TGTGCCAGCAGCGTGGGACTAGCGGGAGGGCGGATGAGCAATGAGCAGTTCTTC. Translated, it gives CASSVGLAGGRMSNEQFF.

The chain couples TRBV6-1 to TRBJ2-7; 11 nucleotides line up with TRBD1. With 6 bases clipped from V and 4 bases from J, the junction kept 5 bases outside the gene matches. The CDR3 consists of 14 residues. Germline CDR1 and CDR2: MNHNS and SASEGT. In DNA form, the CDR3 reads TGTGCCAGCAGGTCGGACAGGGGGCTTTACGAGCAGTACTTC. This encodes CASRSDRGLYEQYF.

This clone was found once. This chain joins TRBV29-1 and TRBJ2-3, with TRBD2 matching 12 bases. Germline V gene sequence: CDR1 SQVTM, CDR2 ANQGSEA. This CDR3 spans 16 amino acids. V lost 3 bases to trimming and J lost 6 bases; unmatched junction nucleotides: 10. CDR3 sequence (DNA): TGCAGCGTTGATGGGCTAGCGGGAGGGCCGGGGGATACGCAGTATTTT. It yields the protein CSVDGLAGGPGDTQYF.

In its sample, this clone was seen a few times. V usage is TRBV6-5 and J usage is TRBJ1-5; perhaps TRBD1 as D (6 bases). V lost 4 bases and J lost 5, with 12 bases in between. The CDR3 has 14 residues. Germline V gene lookup returns CDR1 MNHEY and CDR2 SVGAGI. CDR3 coding DNA: TGTGCCAGCAGTTGGAAGGGGGGGTATCAGCCCCAGCATTTT. This gives the protein CASSWKGGYQPQHF.

This chain joins TRBV15 and TRBJ2-5, with 8 bases lining up with TRBD1. The V gene's germline CDR1 is LNHNV and CDR2 YYDKDF (reference sequence). CDR3 length: 14 amino acids. J gave up 4 bases and V 1 base, and 2 bases lay outside the gene matches. This CDR3 is CATSRVGQGETQYF. DNA for the CDR3: TGTGCCACCAGCAGAGTTGGACAGGGAGAGACCCAGTACTTC.

This chain connects TRBV7-6 to TRBJ2-3; TRBD2 aligns across 8 bases. CDR3 size: 18 residues. The germline V gene has CDR1 SGHVS and CDR2 FNYEAQ. Germline trimming cut 1 base from V and 4 bases from J; bases unmatched to any gene: 13. This CDR3 is CASSLDFGREVFADTQYF. As DNA, the CDR3 is TGTGCCAGCAGCTTAGATTTCGGGCGGGAGGTCTTCGCAGATACGCAGTATTTT.

This chain joins TRBV14 and TRBJ2-2; D perhaps matches TRBD1 (5 bases). This CDR3 contains 15 residues. Germline CDR1 is SGHDN and CDR2 is FVKESK. Trimming removed 6 bases from V and 6 bases from J, with 17 bases in between. The CDR3, as DNA: TGTGCCAGCAGTCAACAAATAGGGGTTCCCGGGGAGCTGTTTTTT. Protein: CASSQQIGVPGELFF.